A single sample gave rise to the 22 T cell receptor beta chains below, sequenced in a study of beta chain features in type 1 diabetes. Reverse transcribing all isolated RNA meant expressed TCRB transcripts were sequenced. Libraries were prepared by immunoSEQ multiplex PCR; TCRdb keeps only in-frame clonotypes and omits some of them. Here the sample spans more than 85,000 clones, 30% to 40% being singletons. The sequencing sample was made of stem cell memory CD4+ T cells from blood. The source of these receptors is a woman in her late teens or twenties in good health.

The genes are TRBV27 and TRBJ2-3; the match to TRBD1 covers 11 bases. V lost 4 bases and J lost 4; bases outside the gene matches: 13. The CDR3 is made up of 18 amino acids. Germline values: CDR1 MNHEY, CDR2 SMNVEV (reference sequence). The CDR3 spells CASSSTGTGGPFSDTQYF. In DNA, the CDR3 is TGTGCCAGCAGTTCGACCGGGACAGGGGGTCCCTTTTCAGATACGCAGTATTTT.

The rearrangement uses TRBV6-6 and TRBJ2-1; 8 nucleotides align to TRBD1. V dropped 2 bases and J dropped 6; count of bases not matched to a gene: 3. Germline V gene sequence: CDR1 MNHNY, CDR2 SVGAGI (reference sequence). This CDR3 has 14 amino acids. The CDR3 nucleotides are TGTGCCAGCAGTTACCTCGGACAGGGCAATGAGCAGTTCTTC. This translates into CASSYLGQGNEQFF.

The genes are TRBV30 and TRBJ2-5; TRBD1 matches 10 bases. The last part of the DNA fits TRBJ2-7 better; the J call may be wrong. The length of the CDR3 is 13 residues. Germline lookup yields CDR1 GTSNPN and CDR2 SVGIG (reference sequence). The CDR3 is CAWAGTGVHEQYF. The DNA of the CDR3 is TGTGCCTGGGCAGGGACAGGGGTACACGAGCAGTACTTC.

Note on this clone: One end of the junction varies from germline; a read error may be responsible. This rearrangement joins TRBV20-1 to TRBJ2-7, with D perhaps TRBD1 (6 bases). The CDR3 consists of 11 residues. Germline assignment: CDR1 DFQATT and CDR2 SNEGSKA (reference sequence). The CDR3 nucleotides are TGCAGTGCCCGAGACCGGGACAAAGGCGCGTTC. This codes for CSARDRDKGAF.

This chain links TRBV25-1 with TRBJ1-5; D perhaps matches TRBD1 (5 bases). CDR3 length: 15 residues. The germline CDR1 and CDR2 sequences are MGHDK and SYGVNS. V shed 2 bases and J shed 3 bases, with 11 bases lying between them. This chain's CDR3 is CASSEPAGNNQPQHF. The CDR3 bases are TGTGCCAGCAGTGAACCGGCAGGGAACAATCAGCCCCAGCATTTT.

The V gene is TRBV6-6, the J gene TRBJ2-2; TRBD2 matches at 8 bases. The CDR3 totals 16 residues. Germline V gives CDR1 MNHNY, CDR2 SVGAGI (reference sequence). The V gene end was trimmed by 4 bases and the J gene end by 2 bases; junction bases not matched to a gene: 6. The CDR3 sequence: CASSSSGSLNTGELFF. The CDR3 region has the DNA TGTGCCAGCAGTTCCAGCGGGAGTTTAAACACCGGGGAGCTGTTTTTT.

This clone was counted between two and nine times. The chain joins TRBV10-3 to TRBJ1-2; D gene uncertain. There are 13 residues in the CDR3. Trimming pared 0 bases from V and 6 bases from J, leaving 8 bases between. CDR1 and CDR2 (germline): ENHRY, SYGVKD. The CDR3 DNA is TGTGCCATCAGTGAGTCGACTCTCCATGGCTACACCTTC. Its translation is CAISESTLHGYTF.

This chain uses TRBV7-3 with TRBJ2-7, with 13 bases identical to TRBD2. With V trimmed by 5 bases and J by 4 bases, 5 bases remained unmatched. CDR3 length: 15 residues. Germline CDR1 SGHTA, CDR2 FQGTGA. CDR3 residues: CASSPGLAGVYEQYF. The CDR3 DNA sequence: TGTGCCAGCAGCCCCGGACTAGCGGGAGTTTACGAGCAGTACTTC.

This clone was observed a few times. The CDR3 is CASSGSGTIISGANVLTF. The CDR3 region has the DNA TGTGCCAGCAGCGGCTCCGGGACTATCATCTCTGGGGCCAACGTCCTGACTTTC. The genes are TRBV9 and TRBJ2-6, with TRBD2 matching over 7 bases. Germline-derived CDR1 and CDR2 are SGDLS and YYNGEE. This CDR3 spans 18 amino acids. With V trimmed by 3 bases and J by 0 bases, 9 bases remained unmatched.

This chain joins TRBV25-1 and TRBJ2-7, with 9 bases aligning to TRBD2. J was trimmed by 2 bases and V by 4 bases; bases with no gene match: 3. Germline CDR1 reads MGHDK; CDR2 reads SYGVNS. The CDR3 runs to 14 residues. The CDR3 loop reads CASSGGGRAYEQYF. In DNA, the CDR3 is TGTGCCAGCAGTGGAGGCGGGAGGGCCTACGAGCAGTACTTC.

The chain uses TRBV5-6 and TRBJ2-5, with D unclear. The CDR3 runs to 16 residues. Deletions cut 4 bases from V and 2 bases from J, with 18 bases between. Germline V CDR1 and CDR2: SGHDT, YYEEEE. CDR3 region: CASSSLRGSRQETQYF. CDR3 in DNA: TGTGCCAGCAGCAGCCTTCGAGGCTCTAGGCAAGAGACCCAGTACTTC.

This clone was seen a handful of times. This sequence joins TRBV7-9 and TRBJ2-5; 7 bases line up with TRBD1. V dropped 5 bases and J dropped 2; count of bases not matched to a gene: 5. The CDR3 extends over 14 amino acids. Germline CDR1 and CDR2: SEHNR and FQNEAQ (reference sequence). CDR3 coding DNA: TGTGCCAGCAGCCTTCGGGACAGACAAGAGACCCAGTACTTC. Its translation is CASSLRDRQETQYF.

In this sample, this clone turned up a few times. CDR3 bases: TGCAGCGTGATAGCGGGAGGCCGCTACGAGCAGTACTTC. Translation gives CSVIAGGRYEQYF. The chain couples TRBV29-1 to TRBJ2-7, with 10 nucleotides matching TRBD2. CDR3 size: 13 residues. V lost 6 bases to trimming and J lost 3 bases; unmatched junction nucleotides: 5. CDR1 is SQVTM, CDR2 ANQGSEA, per germline.

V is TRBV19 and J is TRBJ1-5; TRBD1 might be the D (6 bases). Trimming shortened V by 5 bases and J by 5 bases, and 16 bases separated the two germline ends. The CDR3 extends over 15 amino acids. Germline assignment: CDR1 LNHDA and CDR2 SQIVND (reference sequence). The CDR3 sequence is CASSPAGGHYQPQHF. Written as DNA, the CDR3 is TGTGCCAGTAGTCCTGCGGGGGGGCATTATCAGCCCCAGCATTTT.

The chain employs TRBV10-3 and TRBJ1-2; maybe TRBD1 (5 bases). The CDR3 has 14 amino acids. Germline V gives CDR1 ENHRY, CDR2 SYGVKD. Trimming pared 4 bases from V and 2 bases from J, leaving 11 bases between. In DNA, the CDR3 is TGTGCCATCAGTGCGGTGGGGGGAAACTATGGCTACACCTTC. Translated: CAISAVGGNYGYTF.

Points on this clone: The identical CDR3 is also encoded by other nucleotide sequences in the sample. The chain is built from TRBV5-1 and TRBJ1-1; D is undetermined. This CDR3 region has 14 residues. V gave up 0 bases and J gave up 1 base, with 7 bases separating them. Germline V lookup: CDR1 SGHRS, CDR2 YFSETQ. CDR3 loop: CASSLVGRNTEAFF. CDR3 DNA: TGCGCCAGCAGCTTGGTAGGGAGGAACACTGAAGCTTTCTTT.

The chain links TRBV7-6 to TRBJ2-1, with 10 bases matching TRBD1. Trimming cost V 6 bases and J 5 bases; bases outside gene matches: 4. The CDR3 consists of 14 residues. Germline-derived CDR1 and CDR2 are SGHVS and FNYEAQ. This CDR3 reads CASRSGQGHNEQFF. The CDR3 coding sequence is TGTGCCAGCAGGTCGGGACAGGGGCACAATGAGCAGTTCTTC.

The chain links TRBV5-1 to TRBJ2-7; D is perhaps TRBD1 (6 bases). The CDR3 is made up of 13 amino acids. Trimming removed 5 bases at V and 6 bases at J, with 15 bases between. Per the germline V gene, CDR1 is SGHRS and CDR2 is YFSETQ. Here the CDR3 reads CASRPQGSAEQYF. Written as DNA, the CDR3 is TGCGCCAGCAGGCCACAGGGATCTGCCGAGCAGTACTTC.

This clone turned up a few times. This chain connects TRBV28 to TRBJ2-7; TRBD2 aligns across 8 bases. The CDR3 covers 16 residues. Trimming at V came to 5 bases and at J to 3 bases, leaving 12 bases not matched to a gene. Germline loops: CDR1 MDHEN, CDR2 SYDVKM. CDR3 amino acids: CASSPQPGTRFYEQYF. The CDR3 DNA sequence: TGTGCCAGCAGTCCACAACCCGGGACTAGGTTCTACGAGCAGTACTTC.

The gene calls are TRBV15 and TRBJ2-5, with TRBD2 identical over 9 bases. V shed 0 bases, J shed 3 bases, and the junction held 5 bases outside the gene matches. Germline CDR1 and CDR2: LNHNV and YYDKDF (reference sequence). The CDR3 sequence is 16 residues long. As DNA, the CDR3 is TGTGCCACCAGCAGAGAAAGTAGCGGGAGTGAAGAGACCCAGTACTTC. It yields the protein CATSRESSGSEETQYF.

The CDR3 bases are TGCAGCGTTGAAGATCTTCATGCTCGGACTAGCGGGAGGTCCTACGAGCAGTACTTC. It encodes CSVEDLHARTSGRSYEQYF. The J gene is TRBJ2-7, the V gene TRBV29-1; 14 bases agree with TRBD2. The CDR3 has 19 amino acids. Unmatched junction bases numbered 11, after V lost 0 bases and J lost 1 base. Germline CDR1 is SQVTM and CDR2 is ANQGSEA.

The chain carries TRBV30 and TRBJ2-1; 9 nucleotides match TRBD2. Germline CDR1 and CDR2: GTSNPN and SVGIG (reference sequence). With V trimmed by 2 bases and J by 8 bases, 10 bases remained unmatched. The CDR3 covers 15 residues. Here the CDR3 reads CAWSNLAGVVDEQFF. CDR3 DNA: TGTGCCTGGAGTAACTTAGCGGGAGTGGTCGATGAGCAGTTCTTC.